What follows are 32 T cell receptor beta chains derived from one specimen sequenced in a study of blood T cell repertoires in COVID-19. Using immunoSEQ multiplex PCR, the repertoire was profiled, and TCRdb retains in-frame clones only, with some absent. The repertoire holds roughly 430,000 clones, 70% to 90% seen once, with roughly 1.4% in the top ten. Sequenced input: PBMCs or T cells enriched from blood (not recorded which). Receptors originate from a woman aged 18-29 years who had been exposed to COVID-19.

The gene calls are TRBV15 and TRBJ2-3; D perhaps matches TRBD1 (6 bases). The CDR3 is made up of 19 amino acids. The ends were cut back, 1 base at V and 4 bases at J, with 24 bases in the middle. Germline V lookup: CDR1 LNHNV, CDR2 YYDKDF (reference sequence). This CDR3 reads CATSRVPVNRDGEADTQYF. CDR3 bases: TGTGCCACCAGCAGAGTTCCGGTTAACAGGGACGGGGAAGCAGATACGCAGTATTTT.

The chain couples TRBV7-2 to TRBJ1-4; D perhaps matches TRBD1 (6 bases). Trimming took off 0 bases at V and 3 bases at J, with 11 bases between the two ends. Looked up from germline, CDR1 is SGHTA and CDR2 is FQGNSA. This CDR3 contains 16 residues. The CDR3, as DNA: TGTGCCAGCAGCTTAGCGAAGGGGGTAGCTAATGAAAAACTGTTTTTT. Translation gives CASSLAKGVANEKLFF. The full variable domain, with the rest looked up from reference TRBV7-2 and TRBJ1-4, is GAGVSQSPSNKVTEKGKDVELRCDPISGHTALYWYRQSLGQGLEFLIYFQGNSAPDKSGLPSDRFSAERTGGSVSTLTIQRTQQEDSAVYLCASSLAKGVANEKLFFGSGTQLSVL.

The V gene is TRBV10-1, the J gene TRBJ2-7; 11 bases fit TRBD2. Germline assignment: CDR1 WNHNN and CDR2 SYGVQD (reference sequence). With 2 bases clipped from V and 8 bases from J, the junction kept 8 bases outside the gene matches. The CDR3 has 15 residues. The DNA of the CDR3 is TGCGCCAGCAGTGAGAGAGCGACTAGCGGGATTCAGCAGTACTTC. Translation: CASSERATSGIQQYF.

This chain connects TRBV9 to TRBJ2-7; 15 bases map to TRBD2. The CDR3 has 15 amino acids. The germline gives CDR1 SGDLS, CDR2 YYNGEE. The V gene end was trimmed by 3 bases and the J gene end by 4 bases; junction bases not matched to a gene: 2. This CDR3 reads CASSGGLAGGYEQYF. The CDR3 DNA reads TGTGCCAGCAGCGGCGGACTAGCGGGGGGGTACGAGCAGTACTTC. The full variable domain, with the rest looked up from reference TRBV9 and TRBJ2-7, is DSGVTQTPKHLITATGQRVTLRCSPRSGDLSVYWYQQSLDQGLQFLIQYYNGEERAKGNILERFSAQQFPDLHSELNLSSLELGDSALYFCASSGGLAGGYEQYFGPGTRLTVT.

CDR3 in amino acids: CASSLGQFKYF. The CDR3 coding sequence is TGTGCCAGCAGCTTGGGGCAGTTCAAGTATTTT. V gene TRBV7-9 combines with J gene TRBJ2-3; D is perhaps TRBD1 (5 bases). Germline loops: CDR1 SEHNR, CDR2 FQNEAQ (reference sequence). V was pared by 3 bases and J by 13 bases, with 11 bases between. The CDR3 loop spans 11 amino acids.

The chain carries TRBV27 and TRBJ2-5, with D tentatively TRBD2 (6 bases). Germline CDR1 reads MNHEY; CDR2 reads SMNVEV (reference sequence). The V and J ends lost 6 bases and 2 bases respectively, with 10 bases between them. The CDR3 runs to 13 residues. CDR3 residues: CASSGGTQETQYF. CDR3 nucleotide sequence: TGTGCCAGCAGCGGAGGGACTCAAGAGACCCAGTACTTC.

The chain carries TRBV7-2 and TRBJ1-4, with a weak D call TRBD1 (5 bases). V lost 3 bases to trimming and J lost 7 bases, with 6 bases between them. CDR1 is SGHTA and CDR2 is FQGNSA in the germline V gene. The CDR3 sequence is 12 residues long. CDR3 in DNA: TGTGCCAGCAGCTTTCAGGGTGAAAAACTGTTTTTT. Amino acid sequence: CASSFQGEKLFF.

The chain recombines TRBV28 with TRBJ1-2; 7 bases are a match to TRBD1. The V gene's germline CDR1 is MDHEN and CDR2 SYDVKM. The CDR3 length is 14 residues. Trimming cost V 9 bases and J 4 bases; bases outside gene matches: 11. CDR3 coding DNA: TGTGCCAGTTCACCTCGACGGGACAGCTATGGCTACACCTTC. Residues: CASSPRRDSYGYTF.

The CDR3 DNA reads TGTGCCACCAGCAGAGATGCGGAACTAGCGGGACTGTACGAGCAGTACTTC. The encoded protein is CATSRDAELAGLYEQYF. The chain is built from TRBV15 and TRBJ2-7, with 10 bases fitting TRBD2. This CDR3 has 17 residues. Trimming cost V 0 bases and J 4 bases; bases outside gene matches: 9. Germline lookup yields CDR1 LNHNV and CDR2 YYDKDF (reference sequence).

The rearrangement joins TRBV19 to TRBJ2-1, with 8 bases aligning to TRBD1. Looked up from germline, CDR1 is LNHDA and CDR2 is SQIVND (reference sequence). J lost 7 bases, V lost 4 bases, and 18 bases had no gene match. This CDR3 has 18 amino acids. The CDR3, as DNA: TGTGCCAGTAGTACCTCCTGGGGTGCAGGGGGCGCGGGAAATGAGCAGTTCTTC. Protein: CASSTSWGAGGAGNEQFF.

The V gene is TRBV5-1, the J gene TRBJ2-3; a weak D match, TRBD2 (5 bases). CDR3 length: 15 residues. Germline V gene lookup returns CDR1 SGHRS and CDR2 YFSETQ. V was pared by 2 bases and J by 5 bases, with 15 bases between. DNA of the CDR3: TGCGCCAGCAGCTTATACTCCGCCCGGGGAGATACGCAGTATTTT. Residues: CASSLYSARGDTQYF. The full variable domain, completed using reference TRBV5-1 and TRBJ2-3, is KAGVTQTPRYLIKTRGQQVTLSCSPISGHRSVSWYQQTPGQGLQFLFEYFSETQRNKGNFPGRFSGRQFSNSRSEMNVSTLELGDSALYLCASSLYSARGDTQYFGPGTRLTVL.

The chain combines TRBV18 with TRBJ1-2; 9 nucleotides match TRBD1. Germline values: CDR1 KGHSH, CDR2 LQKENI. Losses at the gene ends were 4 bases for V and 5 bases for J; bases not matched to a gene: 5. This CDR3 is built from 14 residues. CDR3 nucleotides: TGTGCCAGCTCACTACGGACAGGGGAGTATGGCTACACCTTC. This gives the protein CASSLRTGEYGYTF. Supplemented by reference TRBV18 and TRBJ1-2, the full variable domain reads NAGVMQNPRHLVRRRGQEARLRCSPMKGHSHVYWYRQLPEEGLKFMVYLQKENIIDESGMPKERFSAEFPKEGPSILRIQQVVRGDSAAYFCASSLRTGEYGYTFGSGTRLTVV.

As DNA, the CDR3 is TGTGCCAGCAGCTTAGCTAGCATCGACAATGAGCAGTTCTTC. Amino acid sequence: CASSLASIDNEQFF. The V call is TRBV5-4, the J call TRBJ2-1; D might be TRBD2 (5 bases). The CDR3 is 14 amino acids. Germline V gene sequence: CDR1 SGHNT, CDR2 YYREEE (reference sequence). The germline V and J ends were trimmed by 2 bases and 5 bases, with 11 bases remaining between them.

This clone was seen a few times. The same CDR3 arises from other DNA sequences in this sample as well. This sequence joins TRBV5-1 and TRBJ1-3, with a tentative D call TRBD1 (5 bases). V was trimmed by 0 bases and J by 2 bases, leaving 9 bases between them. The CDR3 covers 15 residues. Germline loops: CDR1 SGHRS, CDR2 YFSETQ. The CDR3 protein is CASSLEGATGNTIYF. The CDR3 DNA follows: TGCGCCAGCAGCTTGGAAGGGGCAACTGGAAACACCATATATTTT.

This chain connects TRBV11-2 to TRBJ2-1; TRBD2 matches at 9 bases. The V segment lost 8 bases and the J segment 4 bases; nucleotides outside the gene matches: 9. The CDR3 spans 15 residues. The germline V gene has CDR1 SGHAT and CDR2 FQNNGV. The CDR3 DNA reads TGTGCCAGCGGCTGGCGACTAGCGGCGTACAATGAGCAGTTCTTC. Encoded protein: CASGWRLAAYNEQFF.

V and J are TRBV4-1 and TRBJ2-7; D possibly corresponds to TRBD1 (7 bases). The CDR3 runs to 17 residues. CDR1 MGHRA and CDR2 YSYEKL come from the germline V gene. The V end lost 4 bases, the J end lost 6 bases, and 25 bases lay between the germline ends. This CDR3 is CASSRATGSGGQSEQYF. As DNA, the CDR3 is TGCGCCAGCAGCCGAGCGACAGGCTCAGGGGGGCAGAGCGAGCAGTACTTC.

The chain has TRBV19 and TRBJ2-7; perhaps TRBD1 as D (5 bases). The germline CDR1 and CDR2 sequences are LNHDA and SQIVND (reference sequence). The CDR3 is made up of 15 amino acids. V shed 1 base and J shed 5 bases, with 15 bases lying between them. The CDR3 is CASSIVQVGIHEQYF. Here the CDR3 DNA reads TGTGCCAGTAGTATAGTACAGGTAGGAATCCACGAGCAGTACTTC.

Here the CDR3 DNA reads TGTGCCAGCTCCGGACAGGGGGAAGGGGAAAAACTGTTTTTT. Its translation: CASSGQGEGEKLFF. The chain carries TRBV7-8 and TRBJ1-4, with 10 bases identical to TRBD1. J gave up 8 bases and V 8 bases, and 8 bases lay outside the gene matches. Germline V gene sequence: CDR1 SGHVS, CDR2 FQNEAQ. This CDR3 region has 14 residues.

The V gene is TRBV28, the J gene TRBJ1-5; D possibly corresponds to TRBD1 (5 bases). CDR1 is MDHEN, CDR2 SYDVKM, per germline. Trimming stripped 5 bases from V and 6 bases from J, with 17 bases between. The CDR3 is 15 residues long. The chain's CDR3 is CASSVGGSLLQPQHF. CDR3 in DNA: TGTGCCAGCAGTGTCGGGGGGTCCTTACTTCAGCCCCAGCATTTT.

The chain has TRBV12-3 or TRBV12-4 and TRBJ1-1, with unresolved D. The length of the CDR3 is 11 residues. V lost 9 bases to trimming and J lost 11 bases, with 16 bases between them. This CDR3 is CASKTSRAAFF. The CDR3 nucleotides are TGTGCCAGTAAAACCTCTAGAGCGGCTTTCTTT.

This chain connects TRBV9 to TRBJ1-5; 7 bases agree with TRBD1. The CDR3 is made up of 18 amino acids. Trimming took 2 bases from V and 2 from J; bases not matched to a gene: 13. Germline CDR1 reads SGDLS; CDR2 reads YYNGEE. CDR3 in DNA: TGTGCCAGCAGCGTCTACATATCTAAGGACAGGTGCAATCAGCCCCAGCATTTT. Protein product: CASSVYISKDRCNQPQHF.

The gene calls are TRBV3-1 (or the pseudogene TRBV3-2) and TRBJ2-7; D not certain. V was clipped by 4 bases and J by 3 bases, with 13 bases between them. The CDR3 spans 14 residues. Germline V gene data show CDR1 as LGHDT and CDR2 as YNNKEL (reference sequence). The CDR3 DNA is TGTGCCAGCAGCCCCCCCTGGGCTGACTACGAGCAGTACTTC. This encodes CASSPPWADYEQYF.

The chain joins TRBV3-1 (or the pseudogene TRBV3-2) to TRBJ1-6; D remains unclear. The CDR3 is 14 amino acids. Deletions cut 2 bases from V and 9 bases from J, with 11 bases between. Germline CDR1 LGHDT, CDR2 YNNKEL (reference sequence). CDR3 sequence reads: CASSQMVVGSPLHF. As DNA, the CDR3 is TGTGCCAGCAGCCAAATGGTGGTCGGTTCACCCCTCCACTTT.

This chain links TRBV28 with TRBJ1-4; 7 bases fit TRBD1. The CDR3 covers 12 residues. The junction had 6 bases not matched to a gene; V was cut back by 10 bases and J by 7 bases. The germline V gene encodes CDR1 MDHEN and CDR2 SYDVKM. CDR3 region: CATLGTVEKLFF. For the CDR3, the DNA is TGTGCCACCCTCGGGACAGTTGAAAAACTGTTTTTT.

CDR3 DNA: TGTGCCAGCAGCTTGCAGCAGGGGAACTATGGCTACACCTTC. This encodes CASSLQQGNYGYTF. The chain carries TRBV5-8 and TRBJ1-2; perhaps TRBD1 as D (6 bases). The CDR3 has 14 residues. The V gene's germline CDR1 is SGHTS and CDR2 YDEGEE. V dropped 1 base and J dropped 2 bases, with 9 bases sitting between them.

This chain joins TRBV3-1 (or the pseudogene TRBV3-2) and TRBJ1-5; possible D gene TRBD1, 5 bases. In germline, CDR1 is LGHDT, CDR2 YNNKEL (reference sequence). The CDR3 spans 16 residues. V was trimmed by 4 bases and J by 5 bases, leaving 18 bases between them. The CDR3 region is CASSPGRRSGDQPQHF. In nucleotides, the CDR3 is TGTGCCAGCAGCCCGGGACGTAGATCGGGAGATCAGCCCCAGCATTTT.

This clone was picked up one time. This sequence joins TRBV4-1 and TRBJ2-5, with 8 bases identical to TRBD1. From germline, CDR1 is MGHRA and CDR2 YSYEKL. This CDR3 region has 16 residues. Germline trimming cut 0 bases from V and 7 bases from J; bases unmatched to any gene: 10. The CDR3 loop is CASSQDSQGVTGTQYF. The CDR3 coding sequence is TGCGCCAGCAGCCAAGACTCACAGGGGGTTACTGGGACCCAGTACTTC.

The rearrangement links TRBV11-2 to TRBJ2-5, with D possibly being TRBD2 (5 bases). CDR3 size: 12 residues. Per germline, CDR1 SGHAT and CDR2 FQNNGV. V lost 5 bases and J lost 8, with 12 bases in between. DNA for the CDR3: TGTGCCAGCAGCCCCCAAACTAGTACCCAGTACTTC. The encoded protein is CASSPQTSTQYF.

V is TRBV10-3 and J is TRBJ1-6, with 9 bases matching TRBD1. This CDR3 comprises 15 residues. The germline CDR1 and CDR2 sequences are ENHRY and SYGVKD. The V gene end was trimmed by 6 bases and the J gene end by 8 bases; junction bases not matched to a gene: 8. The CDR3 protein is CAIRGTGLADSPLHF. The CDR3 DNA sequence: TGTGCCATCAGGGGGACAGGGTTGGCGGATTCACCCCTCCACTTT.

This clone appeared a few times. V gene TRBV7-9 combines with J gene TRBJ2-7, with no clear D. The CDR3 sequence is 14 residues long. V gave up 1 base and J gave up 3 bases, with 10 bases separating them. CDR1 is SEHNR and CDR2 is FQNEAQ in the germline V gene (reference sequence). CDR3 DNA sequence: TGTGCCAGCAGCTTAGATCACACCCTCTACGAGCAGTACTTC. It encodes CASSLDHTLYEQYF.

The chain combines TRBV3-1 (or the pseudogene TRBV3-2) with TRBJ2-5, with D unresolved. This CDR3 contains 14 residues. V lost 4 bases to trimming and J lost 2 bases, with 11 bases between them. Germline V gene lookup returns CDR1 LGHDT and CDR2 YNNKEL (reference sequence). The CDR3 region is CASSPEPLQETQYF. The CDR3 nucleotides are TGTGCCAGCAGCCCCGAGCCACTGCAAGAGACCCAGTACTTC.

This chain joins TRBV7-2 and TRBJ2-5; possible D gene TRBD2, 5 bases. Germline V lookup: CDR1 SGHTA, CDR2 FQGNSA. V lost 1 base and J lost 3, with 9 bases in between. This CDR3 spans 14 amino acids. CDR3 sequence (DNA): TGTGCCAGCAGCTTAGGTAGCGTCAAAGAGACCCAGTACTTC. Its protein product is CASSLGSVKETQYF.